This TCR beta chain was sequenced in a study of a mutant IDH1 vaccine in newly diagnosed glioma. Study summary: Patients were given eight vaccinations, scheduled in weeks 1, 3, 5, 7, 11, 15, 19 and 23. Previous care, which was radiotherapy, temozolomide, or both, most often involved both.

Time point: week 23, last vaccination. Doses of 300 ug of mutant IDH1 20-mer peptide were given with topical imiquimod. Diagnosis in the donors showed new WHO grade 3 or 4 astrocytomas that were IDH1-mutant and ATRX-lost. V shed 0 bases and J 2 bases; nucleotides not matched to a gene: 4. Germline CDR1 and CDR2: WNHNN and SYGVQD (reference sequence). The CDR3 runs to 16 residues. This clone was observed a single time. The antigen is unknown. Repertoires were generated with immunoSEQ multiplex PCR, while TCRdb's copy carries only in-frame clones and drops some. The sample lists 26,000 or so clones, approximately 78% seen once, with roughly 15% in the top ten.

This sequence was found in a woman in her 30s with glioma. The chain joins TRBV10-1 to TRBJ2-5; 9 nucleotides match TRBD2. Sequencing was performed on PBMCs, taken from a glioma patient whose treatment included an IDH1 peptide vaccine. CDR3 protein: CASSESDSGGQETQYF. The CDR3 nucleotides are TGCGCCAGCAGTGAGTCTGATAGCGGGGGTCAAGAGACCCAGTACTTC.